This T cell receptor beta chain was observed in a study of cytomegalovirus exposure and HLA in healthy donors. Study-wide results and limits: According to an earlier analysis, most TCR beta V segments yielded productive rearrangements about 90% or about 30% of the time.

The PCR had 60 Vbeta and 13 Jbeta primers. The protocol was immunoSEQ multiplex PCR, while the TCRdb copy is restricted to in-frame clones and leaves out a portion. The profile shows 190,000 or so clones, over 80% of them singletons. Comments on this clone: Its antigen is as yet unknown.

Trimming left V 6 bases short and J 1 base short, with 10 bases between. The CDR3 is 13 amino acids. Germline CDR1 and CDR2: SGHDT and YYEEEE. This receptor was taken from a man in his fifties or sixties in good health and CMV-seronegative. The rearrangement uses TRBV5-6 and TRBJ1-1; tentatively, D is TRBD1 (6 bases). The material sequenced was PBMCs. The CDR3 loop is CASTRQENTEAFF. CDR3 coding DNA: TGTGCCAGCACCAGACAGGAGAACACTGAAGCTTTCTTT. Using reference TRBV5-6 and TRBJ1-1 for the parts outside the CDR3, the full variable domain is DAGVTQSPTHLIKTRGQQVTLRCSPKSGHDTVSWYQQALGQGPQFIFQYYEEEERQRGNFPDRFSGHQFPNYSSELNVNALLLGDSALYLCASTRQENTEAFFGQGTRLTVV.